Below, 27 T cell receptor beta chains from the same sample are listed, as sequenced in a study of blood T cell repertoires in COVID-19. Sequencing used immunoSEQ multiplex PCR; TCRdb keeps in-frame clones, though not all of them. The data show hundreds of thousands of clones, around nine tenths seen once. Material: peripheral blood. The receptor set was obtained from a man between 60 and 70 years old who had recovered from COVID-19.

Here the CDR3 DNA reads TGTGCCAGCGCCCGGGACAGGGCCTACAATGAGCAGTTCTTC. This encodes CASARDRAYNEQFF. The chain uses TRBV11-2 and TRBJ2-1; 9 bases match TRBD1. Germline CDR1 and CDR2: SGHAT and FQNNGV. This CDR3 spans 14 amino acids. With 8 bases clipped from V and 2 bases from J, the junction kept 4 bases outside the gene matches.

The genes are TRBV10-3 and TRBJ2-1; 9 bases map to TRBD2. The V and J ends lost 4 bases and 8 bases, in that order; junction bases with no gene match: 15. The CDR3 has 17 amino acids. Per germline, CDR1 ENHRY and CDR2 SYGVKD. CDR3 DNA sequence: TGTGCCATCAGTGGGAGCTCCTTGCGGGGGGGCATAGATGAGCAGTTCTTC. It translates to CAISGSSLRGGIDEQFF.

In regard to this clone: Different DNA sequences within this sample yield the same CDR3. The rearrangement uses TRBV6-2 or TRBV6-3 and TRBJ2-7; possible D gene TRBD1, 6 bases. Trimming pared 0 bases from V and 2 bases from J, leaving 11 bases between. CDR1 MNHEY and CDR2 SVGEGT come from the germline V gene. The CDR3 runs to 15 residues. The CDR3 DNA sequence: TGTGCCAGCAGTTACTCGATAGGGGGTCCCTACGAGCAGTACTTC. Amino acids: CASSYSIGGPYEQYF.

V usage is TRBV28 and J usage is TRBJ2-3, with 7 bases matching TRBD2. Germline values: CDR1 MDHEN, CDR2 SYDVKM. V lost 9 bases and J lost 6; bases outside the gene matches: 12. The CDR3 runs 14 residues. CDR3 DNA sequence: TGTGCCAGTGCACGCGGGAGAATTATCGATACGCAGTATTTT. It codes for CASARGRIIDTQYF.

V and J are TRBV12-5 and TRBJ2-5, with a weak D call TRBD1 (5 bases). Between the trimmed V and J ends, which lost 2 bases and 5 bases, there was a span of 9 bases. The CDR3 sequence is 13 residues long. Per the germline V gene, CDR1 is LGHNT and CDR2 is FRNRAP. The CDR3 is CASGLQGGETQYF. As DNA, the CDR3 is TGTGCTAGTGGTTTGCAGGGCGGCGAGACCCAGTACTTC. Looking up the rest from reference TRBV12-5 and TRBJ2-5 gives the full variable domain: DARVTQTPRHKVTEMGQEVTMRCQPILGHNTVFWYRQTMMQGLELLAYFRNRAPLDDSGMPKDRFSAEMPDATLATLKIQPSEPRDSAVYFCASGLQGGETQYFGPGTRLLVL.

The V gene is TRBV14, the J gene TRBJ2-5; D gene unclear. The germline V gene encodes CDR1 SGHDN and CDR2 FVKESK. V was cut by 5 bases and J by 2 bases, with 6 bases left in between. The CDR3 spans 12 residues. The CDR3 DNA reads as TGTGCCAGCAGCATCAAACAAGAGACCCAGTACTTC. This gives the protein CASSIKQETQYF.

V and J are TRBV5-1 and TRBJ1-1, with D perhaps matching TRBD1 (5 bases). CDR1 is SGHRS, CDR2 YFSETQ, per germline. This CDR3 region has 17 residues. The V and J ends lost 2 bases and 0 bases respectively, with 17 bases between them. In DNA form, the CDR3 reads TGCGCCAGCAGCTTCGGGGGTAATGCGTACATGAACACTGAAGCTTTCTTT. Translation: CASSFGGNAYMNTEAFF.

J is TRBJ2-3 and V is TRBV9; 11 bases are shared with TRBD1. Trimming removed 3 bases from V and 2 bases from J; junction bases left unmatched: 5. The CDR3 loop spans 16 amino acids. The germline V gene encodes CDR1 SGDLS and CDR2 YYNGEE. The CDR3 region has the DNA TGTGCCAGCAGCGGGACAGGGGGCGGAAACACAGATACGCAGTATTTT. Translating gives CASSGTGGGNTDTQYF.

The V call is TRBV4-2, the J call TRBJ2-5; maybe TRBD2 (6 bases). V dropped 4 bases and J dropped 3 bases, with 15 bases sitting between them. This CDR3 spans 15 amino acids. The germline CDR1 and CDR2 sequences are LGHNA and YNFKEQ. DNA for the CDR3: TGTGCCAGCAGCCCCCCCATTAGCGGAGAAGAGACCCAGTACTTC. Encoded protein: CASSPPISGEETQYF.

In this sample, this clone turned up once. The V gene is TRBV7-2, the J gene TRBJ2-7, with TRBD1 as a possible D gene (5 bases). The germline V and J ends were trimmed by 2 bases and 3 bases, with 11 bases remaining between them. The germline V gene encodes CDR1 SGHTA and CDR2 FQGNSA. The CDR3 is made up of 14 amino acids. The CDR3 spells CASSLLRQHYEQYF. The CDR3 nucleotides are TGTGCCAGCAGCTTACTTAGACAGCACTACGAGCAGTACTTC.

J is TRBJ1-1 and V is TRBV7-6; no firm D call. The V gene's germline CDR1 is SGHVS and CDR2 FNYEAQ. Trimming stripped 3 bases from V and 14 bases from J, with 19 bases between. This CDR3 region has 13 residues. CDR3 coding DNA: TGTGCCAGCAGCTTGGGAGTAGAGGCCCCGGGGTTCTTT. It yields the protein CASSLGVEAPGFF. The full variable domain, its missing parts supplied by reference TRBV7-6 and TRBJ1-1, is GAGVSQSPRYKVTKRGQDVALRCDPISGHVSLYWYRQALGQGPEFLTYFNYEAQQDKSGLPNDRFSAERPEGSISTLTIQRTEQRDSAMYRCASSLGVEAPGFFGQGTRLTVV.

This clone occurred once. CDR3 coding DNA: TGTGCCAGCAGTTTGTTCGGGAGTACCACAGATACGCAGTATTTT. Translating gives CASSLFGSTTDTQYF. V is TRBV27 and J is TRBJ2-3; perhaps TRBD2 as D (6 bases). CDR3 size: 15 residues. CDR1 is MNHEY and CDR2 is SMNVEV in the germline V gene (reference sequence). V was clipped by 3 bases and J by 2 bases, with 12 bases between them.

J is TRBJ1-1 and V is TRBV6-5; no definite D call. V was pared by 4 bases and J by 6 bases, with 15 bases between. Germline V lookup: CDR1 MNHEY, CDR2 SVGAGI. The length of the CDR3 is 14 residues. The CDR3 bases are TGTGCCAGCAGTTCCCATAATAGGAGCCCTGAAGCTTTCTTT. Residues: CASSSHNRSPEAFF.

This rearrangement joins TRBV7-2 to TRBJ2-5, with 11 bases aligning to TRBD2. With V trimmed by 5 bases and J by 4 bases, 12 bases remained unmatched. This CDR3 contains 17 residues. CDR1 and CDR2 from the germline V gene are SGHTA and FQGNSA. In DNA form, the CDR3 reads TGTGCCAGCAGCCCCTGGGGGGGGCTAGCGGGGGGAGAGACCCAGTACTTC. It specifies CASSPWGGLAGGETQYF.

In DNA form, the CDR3 reads TGTGCCAGCAGCCCGGTTCCCCAGGGGGGCGGCTATGGCTACACCTTC. Translating gives CASSPVPQGGGYGYTF. J is TRBJ1-2 and V is TRBV14; 7 nucleotides align to TRBD1. The ends lost 4 bases at V and 4 bases at J; junction bases unmatched: 12. Germline loops: CDR1 SGHDN, CDR2 FVKESK. The CDR3 totals 16 residues.

This chain uses TRBV9 with TRBJ2-7, with 7 nucleotides matching TRBD1. V shed 3 bases and J 6 bases; nucleotides not matched to a gene: 12. This CDR3 is 15 amino acids long. Germline V gives CDR1 SGDLS, CDR2 YYNGEE. The CDR3, as DNA: TGTGCCAGCAGCGCCGCCCAGGGGACAGTGTTCGAGCAGTACTTC. Translating gives CASSAAQGTVFEQYF.

The chain recombines TRBV5-4 with TRBJ1-1; 8 nucleotides line up with TRBD1. Germline CDR1 and CDR2: SGHNT and YYREEE (reference sequence). V dropped 4 bases and J dropped 3; count of bases not matched to a gene: 8. The CDR3 has 15 residues. The CDR3 DNA follows: TGTGCCAGCAGCATAGCGCTACAGGGGGACACTGAAGCTTTCTTT. Encoded protein: CASSIALQGDTEAFF.

This clone was observed a few times. J is TRBJ2-7 and V is TRBV7-2, with a tentative D call TRBD1 (7 bases). V lost 4 bases and J lost 2, with 12 bases in between. The CDR3 spans 14 residues. Germline assignment: CDR1 SGHTA and CDR2 FQGNSA. The CDR3 bases are TGTGCCAGCAGCTGGGCGGGACAGCCCTACGAGCAGTACTTC. Its translation is CASSWAGQPYEQYF.

The CDR3 DNA follows: TGTGCCTGGAGTACGACAGGGGTTCAAGAGACCCAGTACTTC. Residues: CAWSTTGVQETQYF. The chain couples TRBV30 to TRBJ2-5; 8 nucleotides align to TRBD1. V was clipped by 2 bases and J by 2 bases; unmatched bases: 4. Germline CDR1 is GTSNPN and CDR2 is SVGIG (reference sequence). The CDR3 totals 14 residues.

As DNA, the CDR3 is TGTGCCAGCATGGGACAGCTTAGCAATCAGCCCCAGCATTTT. Protein product: CASMGQLSNQPQHF. The chain is built from TRBV6-5 and TRBJ1-5, with TRBD1 matching over 7 bases. The V segment lost 7 bases and the J segment 0 bases; nucleotides outside the gene matches: 3. Germline loops: CDR1 MNHEY, CDR2 SVGAGI. The CDR3 extends over 14 amino acids.

The genes are TRBV5-6 and TRBJ1-2, with a possible D match to TRBD1 (5 bases). The CDR3 is 15 amino acids. Trimming cost V 1 base and J 6 bases, with 16 bases left between them. The V gene's germline CDR1 is SGHDT and CDR2 YYEEEE. The DNA for the CDR3 is TGTGCCAGCAGCTTGTATCCGCAGGGAAAGGATGGCTACACCTTC. This encodes CASSLYPQGKDGYTF.

V usage is TRBV19 and J usage is TRBJ1-4, with D hard to call. The CDR3 length is 15 residues. The V and J ends lost 4 bases and 4 bases respectively, with 13 bases between them. Germline assignment: CDR1 LNHDA and CDR2 SQIVND (reference sequence). DNA of the CDR3: TGTGCCAGTAGTACTCCCGAGGGTTATAATGAAAAACTGTTTTTT. Its protein is CASSTPEGYNEKLFF.

In its sample, this clone was seen a few times. The chain joins TRBV10-3 to TRBJ2-2, with 8 bases identical to TRBD2. The CDR3 spans 16 residues. The germline gives CDR1 ENHRY, CDR2 SYGVKD. With 4 bases clipped from V and 5 bases from J, the junction kept 9 bases outside the gene matches. CDR3 protein: CAISATSGGGTGELFF. CDR3 coding DNA: TGTGCCATCAGTGCGACCTCCGGGGGGGGGACCGGGGAGCTGTTTTTT.

This clone was counted once. The V call is TRBV5-1, the J call TRBJ1-1, with TRBD1 matching over 8 bases. CDR3 length: 19 residues. The germline V gene has CDR1 SGHRS and CDR2 YFSETQ. Unmatched junction bases numbered 16, after V lost 3 bases and J lost 0 bases. CDR3 DNA: TGCGCCAGCAGCTCACGCCCCCGGGACAGGACCACGATGAACACTGAAGCTTTCTTT. It translates to CASSSRPRDRTTMNTEAFF.

This chain uses TRBV6-2 or TRBV6-3 with TRBJ2-7, with 7 bases matching TRBD2. Germline V gives CDR1 MNHEY, CDR2 SVGEGT. J lost 0 bases, V lost 2 bases, and 13 bases had no gene match. This CDR3 is 18 amino acids long. CDR3 sequence reads: CASSYTITGTKSSYEQYF. CDR3 DNA sequence: TGTGCCAGCAGTTACACAATAACCGGGACTAAAAGCTCCTACGAGCAGTACTTC.

V and J are TRBV21-1 and TRBJ2-7; no DNA check was done on the table's D call, TRBD2. TRBV21-1 is assigned pseudogene status. The CDR3 sequence is 15 residues long. The CDR3 region is CASSLIWGVSYEQYF. The CDR3 bases are TGTGCCAGCAGCTTAATTTGGGGAGTTTCCTACGAGCAGTACTTC.

The genes are TRBV2 and TRBJ2-7; D not certain. The CDR3 runs 13 residues. The germline gives CDR1 SNHLY, CDR2 FYNNEI. V lost 4 bases and J 0 bases, leaving 7 bases between the germline ends. The chain's CDR3 is CASSGGGSYEQYF. Written as DNA, the CDR3 is TGTGCCAGCAGTGGCGGCGGCTCCTACGAGCAGTACTTC.